This entry is about one TCR beta chain. Its antigen is not yet known. Within one base of it there is no much larger clone, and no base qualities were kept. These data originate in a study of blood T cell repertoires in COVID-19 (dated by TCRdb to about 2020). For the study in its entirety: The collaborator samples originated in the United States, Italy and Spain and spanned the acute and convalescent phases of COVID-19. The prospective study material was composed of cDNA or gDNA derived from T cells, B-cell-depleted T cells, or PBMCs. Subjects who had been exposed to COVID-19, were actively infected with it, or had recovered from it provided the deeply sampled blood TCRbeta repertoires that made up the dataset. A freely available public database, intended as a resource for researchers studying the immune response to SARS-CoV-2, is where the repertoires were released. The samples were drawn from two sources: the first 160 participants of the ongoing ImmuneRACE study, and approximately 1,300 subjects contributed by 6 global collaborators. Nearly every sample came with metadata listing a de-identified subject ID, COVID-19 status, age in years and sex. Where HLA class I and class II types were available, the types were taken from metadata supplied by the sample provider, not from assay-based typing.

Each collaborating institution followed its own protocols to collect whole blood in K2EDTA tubes. For TCRbeta analysis, collaborators shipped samples in one of three forms: frozen whole blood, isolated PBMCs, or DNA extracted from either of those sample types. The junction shows trimming of 4 bases on V and 6 bases on J, plus 17 bases between the germline ends. The CDR3 contains 14 residues, cysteine and phenylalanine counted. Kept here is only the CDR3 DNA, which spans 42 bases and is read in frame from base 1. Per the germline V gene, SGHRS is the CDR1 and YFSETQ is the CDR2. The research as a whole found: How much clinical and demographic metadata was included differed by source and by participant, and the metadata was provided uncurated.

TCRbeta CDR3 regions were amplified from genomic DNA using the immunoSEQ Assay, a bias-controlled multiplex PCR. Per the original workflow: The number of nucleated cells in each sample was estimated by amplification of reference gene primers within the assay. Sequence reads were collapsed and filtered to measure the absolute abundance of every unique TCRbeta CDR3 rearrangement. Productive Simpson clonality was computed per sample as the square root of Simpson's diversity index over productive rearrangements. TCRdb mirrors the immuneACCESS table, restricted to in-frame sequences. Some clones are absent from its copies; in checked studies, under half trace to an unresolved V gene, and the reason for the others is unknown. V and J calls and clone size are as listed in that table; D and trimming were resolved from the DNA. The sample includes around 270,000 clones, with around 89% observed a single time. The ten largest clones represent about 4.6% of the sample.

This clonotype was sampled from a man aged 40-49 years with acute or convalescent COVID-19. This sequence uses TRBV5-1 and TRBJ2-7; the D gene is perhaps TRBD2, from 5 matching bases. Sequencing input: peripheral blood. The CDR3 reads as follows: CASSTDASAGEQYF. The DNA sequence follows: TGCGCCAGCAGCACGGACGCTTCGGCGGGCGAGCAGTACTTC.